The clone carrying this T cell receptor (beta chain) was seen many times. As yet, its antigen is unknown. Construction of TCR beta libraries was performed using quantitative 5'-RACE with molecular barcodes. From the 5' RACE reads, TCRdb called clonotypes with MiXCR, one entry per CDR3 protein. The sample shows about 540,000 distinct CDR3 sequences, roughly an eighth of them seen only once. The data are from a study of CD8 T cells in ankylosing spondylitis. Study results and limitations: Made up of eight highly homologous variants, a TCR beta motif appeared characteristic of ankylosing spondylitis blood. The clones that were linked to disease were reported to be significantly enriched in matched synovial fluid samples from ankylosing spondylitis patients. In synovial fluid and blood from reactive arthritis, some motif variants were previously reported.

The CDR3 is 14 residues long. Germline V gene data show CDR1 as ENHRY and CDR2 as SYGVKD. V lost 10 bases, J lost 4 bases, and 17 bases lay in between. The chain combines TRBV10-3 with TRBJ1-5; weak D call: TRBD1 (5 bases). The receptor comes from a male donor with ankylosing spondylitis. The sample was blood, either unsorted or a sorted T cell fraction (not recorded which). The CDR3 loop is CATHGSGPNQPQHF. CDR3 sequence (DNA): TGTGCCACACACGGTTCGGGGCCGAATCAGCCCCAGCATTTT.